The clone carrying this T cell receptor beta chain has a count of ten or more. Time point defined: patch test 1, 2 weeks after DPC sensitization. Specified treatment: therapeutic diphenylcyclopropenone sensitization with weekly scalp DPC. This sample was included in a study of human T cells and chemical hapten exposure. The CDR3 is 11 amino acids. Trimming removed 5 bases at V and 4 bases at J, with 2 bases between. Germline V CDR1 and CDR2: MNHEY, SVGEGT. TCRdb called the RACE reads again in MiXCR, with one record for every CDR3 protein. This sample has about 360,000 distinct CDR3 sequences, with roughly 4.8% found just once.

Specimen: whole blood, collected in connection with sensitization to the hapten diphenylcyclopropenone (DPC). The chain couples TRBV6-2 or TRBV6-3 to TRBJ1-4; D unresolved. This receptor was identified in a woman aged 45-60 years with alopecia areata. Some clones in this sample may be carry-over from other donors' samples. For the CDR3, the DNA is TGTGCCAGCAGTATTAATGAAAAACTGTTTTTT. This translates into CASSINEKLFF.